This T cell receptor (beta chain) was found in a study of cytomegalovirus exposure and HLA in healthy donors. General study points: The availability of immune exposure information extended only to CMV serostatus. One variant, a missense change in DCLRE1C, was linked in a later analysis to TCR beta V- and J-gene trimming.

This clone has a handful of counts. What it binds is not known. Germline CDR1 and CDR2: SGHNT and YYREEE (reference sequence). This CDR3 contains 15 residues. The ends were cut back, 1 base at V and 1 base at J, with 11 bases in the middle. This PCR relied on a set of 60 Vbeta primers and 13 Jbeta primers. Assay used: immunoSEQ multiplex PCR; TCRdb lists only in-frame clones, some missing. This repertoire shows tens of thousands of clones, around three quarters found once; its top ten account for roughly a fifth. The TCR originated in a woman in her sixties or seventies in good health and CMV-seropositive. Sequencing used PBMCs. The rearrangement joins TRBV5-4 to TRBJ1-2; no clear D gene. The CDR3 DNA reads as TGTGCCAGCAGCTTGCTGGACGGGGATAACTATGGCTACACCTTC. Encoded protein: CASSLLDGDNYGYTF. Full variable domain (outside the CDR3, taken from reference TRBV5-4 and TRBJ1-2): ETGVTQSPTHLIKTRGQQVTLRCSSQSGHNTVSWYQQALGQGPQFIFQYYREEENGRGNFPPRFSGLQFPNYSSELNVNALELDDSALYLCASSLLDGDNYGYTFGSGTRLTVV.